This T cell receptor beta chain came from a study of T cells in Graves' hyperthyroidism and ophthalmopathy (dated by TCRdb to the late 2010s). About the full investigation: Peripheral blood was collected at initial diagnosis, before any treatment. A discovery cohort of roughly 100 patients, about 40 with Graves' ophthalmopathy and 57 with stable Graves' hyperthyroidism, was used to find distinguishing TCR V-J signatures. Prospective prediction of ophthalmopathy was tested in an independent validation cohort of 18 to 20 hyperthyroidism patients and 17 patients who later progressed to ophthalmopathy. The 100 or so discovery patients were randomly divided into training and test sets at a 7:3 ratio. In addition, the study compared T-cell repertoires in thyroid tissue and in blood from six Graves' hyperthyroidism patients. Once sampling was done, hyperthyroidism patients were given methimazole at a starting dose of 30 mg daily, whereas ophthalmopathy patients were given high-dose intravenous methylprednisolone. TCR Vbeta CDR3 sequencing of around 130 peripheral blood samples (43 ophthalmopathy, approximately 80 hyperthyroidism and approximately 17 progressor patients) is reported in the paper. The investigation overall reported the following: In cross-validation, a model built on a 13 V-J signature told ophthalmopathy apart from stable hyperthyroidism with about 90% sensitivity and about 81% specificity, and in testing the same model reached 80%/75%. Blood samples also contained most of the expanded thyroid clonotypes (frequency above 0.001), which suggests that blood repertoires may reflect thyroid immune responses. No statistical method was used to set the sample size in advance, and investigators knew the group allocation. During validation, the model predicted progression to ophthalmopathy a median of approximately 6.5 months ahead of onset, with 60% to 71% sensitivity and about 72% specificity.

Ophthalmopathy patients had moderately to severely active disease, with a Clinical Activity Score of 3 or more, a NOSPECS grade of 4 or more, and a disease duration of less than 3 months. Any patient with an uncontrolled infection, another autoimmune disease, pregnancy or lactation was excluded. Clinical symptoms, serum thyroxine and TRAb, thyroid ultrasound, and orbital computed tomography formed the basis for the diagnoses. Ficoll-Paque density gradient centrifugation was used to isolate PBMCs from 10 ml of fresh peripheral blood. Total RNA was extracted with Trizol reagent, and quality was checked on an Agilent 2100 Bioanalyzer. Counted from cysteine to phenylalanine, this CDR3 has 13 amino acids. The retained sequence is limited to the CDR3, 39 bases, with the frame set at the first base. The germline V gene sets CDR1 to KGHSH and CDR2 to LQKENI. Trimming costs V 6 bases and J 5 bases, and their ends lie 11 bases apart.

To note about this clonotype: Its antigen specificity is not known. No much larger clone is present one base from it, and per-base qualities are unavailable.

TCR beta CDR3 regions were amplified from RNA transcripts. For the first round of RT-PCR on the TCR CDR3, the HTBI primer set was used together with the Qiagen OneStep RT-PCR kit. Libraries were constructed in a second round of multiplex PCR, after which size selection and purification were performed. Paired-end sequencing of the libraries was performed with 100 bp reads on an Illumina HiSeq2000. Per the source publication's procedure: SOAPnuke was used to process the raw data, throwing out any read that contained adapters or uncalled bases, had a mean Phred below 15, or lacked an exact constant-primer or identifier match. COPE v1.2.5 was used to merge the high-quality paired reads, and each unique nucleotide sequence was defined as a clonotype. MiTCR v1.1 was used to align the clonotypes against IMGT TRBV, TRBD and TRBJ reference segments. Only V-J combinations with frequency above 0.0001, covering about 99% of repertoires, were analysed. A TCS score was defined as the ratio of F50 (clonal expansion) to E x V (chaos), with BLOSUM62-based TCRdist applied between CDR3 peptides within each V-J. Welch's t-statistics and random forest reduced roughly 530 V-J features to 10 to 15, which were used in a naive Bayes classifier (R e1071). In TCRdb, the public reads were trimmed at Q25 with fastp and aligned with MiXCR, with productive beta chains retained. Each entry is one CDR3 protein sequence, shown with its most common DNA and genes. These V and J calls are TCRdb output, not the study's own analysis. The sample table holds some 340,000 distinct CDR3 sequences, of which roughly an eighth were seen once. The ten largest clones add up to about 37% of the sample.

Sample: blood. The sequence came from a woman aged 40 to 50 with Graves' ophthalmopathy. The chain is assembled from TRBV18 and TRBJ1-5; 5 matching bases give a weak D call of TRBD1. The DNA reads as follows: TGTGCCAGCTCCACCCAGGGAGATCAGCCCCAGCATTTT. This sequence encodes CASSTQGDQPQHF.